One and the same sample provided the 8 T cell receptor beta chains below, sequenced in a study of PD-1 blockade in mismatch repair-deficient tumors. Generated by immunoSEQ multiplex PCR, the TCRdb table keeps only in-frame clones and is missing some. The table has some 97,000 clones, under 90% seen once; the top ten hold around 6.6%. This specimen consisted of peripheral blood, obtained 35 to 37 weeks after starting pembrolizumab. The receptors were sampled from an adult with mismatch repair-deficient cancer.

This chain uses TRBV27 with TRBJ2-7; a weak D match, TRBD2 (6 bases). This CDR3 spans 13 amino acids. The ends were cut back, 6 bases at V and 4 bases at J, with 13 bases in the middle. Germline V gene sequence: CDR1 MNHEY, CDR2 SMNVEV (reference sequence). CDR3 sequence (DNA): TGTGCCAGCAGCCGCCGGGGAGGATACGAGCAGTACTTC. This sequence encodes CASSRRGGYEQYF.

The rearrangement joins TRBV5-4 to TRBJ2-3, with 13 nucleotides matching TRBD2. CDR1 is SGHNT and CDR2 is YYREEE in the germline V gene (reference sequence). The CDR3 is 16 residues long. V was clipped by 4 bases and J by 3 bases; unmatched bases: 5. This CDR3 reads CASSQGTSGITDTQYF. CDR3 nucleotide sequence: TGTGCCAGCAGCCAAGGGACTAGCGGGATTACAGATACGCAGTATTTT.

V gene TRBV9 combines with J gene TRBJ2-3; D not resolved. The V gene's germline CDR1 is SGDLS and CDR2 YYNGEE. The V gene lost 4 bases and the J gene lost 0 bases, with 12 bases spanning the gap. The CDR3 loop spans 15 amino acids. DNA for the CDR3: TGTGCCAGCAGCCCGAATACTCCTAGCACAGATACGCAGTATTTT. Its translation is CASSPNTPSTDTQYF.

The chain is built from TRBV11-2 and TRBJ2-7; D is unresolved. The germline CDR1 and CDR2 sequences are SGHAT and FQNNGV. V lost 1 base to trimming and J lost 7 bases, with 14 bases between them. The CDR3 has 14 amino acids. CDR3 bases: TGTGCCAGCAGCTTAGTGCAGAAACCCCTGGAGCAGTACTTC. Translation: CASSLVQKPLEQYF.

The rearrangement joins TRBV11-2 to TRBJ1-1; no clear D. This CDR3 comprises 13 residues. Trimming left V 7 bases short and J 1 base short, with 10 bases between. Per germline, CDR1 SGHAT and CDR2 FQNNGV. CDR3 region: CASTSGPNTEAFF. The CDR3 DNA reads as TGTGCCAGCACCTCTGGTCCGAACACTGAAGCTTTCTTT.

The rearrangement links TRBV11-2 to TRBJ2-3; 10 nucleotides match TRBD2. CDR1 SGHAT and CDR2 FQNNGV come from the germline V gene. V trimming: 4 bases; J trimming: 7 bases; junction bases outside the gene matches: 2. The CDR3 covers 13 residues. Written as DNA, the CDR3 is TGTGCCAGCAGCTCGGGACTAGCGAATACGCAGTATTTT. It is translated as CASSSGLANTQYF.

The CDR3, as DNA: TGTGCCAGCAGCCCAGGACAGGGCAATGAGCAGTTCTTC. Translating it yields CASSPGQGNEQFF. The genes are TRBV11-1 and TRBJ2-1; 8 bases are shared with TRBD1. The CDR3 consists of 13 residues. J gave up 6 bases and V 5 bases, and 3 bases lay outside the gene matches. The V gene's germline CDR1 is SGHAT and CDR2 FQDESV (reference sequence).

This clone was counted once. The rearrangement joins TRBV7-2 to TRBJ2-1; TRBD2 matches 13 bases. V lost 1 base and J lost 7; bases outside the gene matches: 7. The CDR3 has 17 residues. The germline V gene has CDR1 SGHTA and CDR2 FQGNSA. DNA for the CDR3: TGTGCCAGCAGCTTAGTTGGCGGGACTAGCGGGACTAATGAGCAGTTCTTC. This sequence encodes CASSLVGGTSGTNEQFF.